These 2 T cell receptor beta chains were all obtained from the same sample, sequenced in a study of breast tumors, draining lymph nodes, adjacent tissues. MiXCR, applied by TCRdb to the multiplex PCR reads, yields one record per CDR3 protein. The sample holds some 120,000 distinct CDR3 sequences, 15% to 20% seen once. Samples came from axillary lymph nodes draining the breast cancer. The sample taken for sequencing was axillary lymph node tissue. These TCRs come from a female donor with breast cancer. Some clones in this sample may be carry-over from other donors' samples.

This chain uses TRBV3-1 with TRBJ2-3; 10 bases fit TRBD2. This CDR3 region has 14 residues. Germline V gene lookup returns CDR1 LGHDT and CDR2 YNNKEL (reference sequence). V trimming: 8 bases; J trimming: 5 bases; junction bases outside the gene matches: 7. The CDR3 coding sequence is TGTGCCAGCCGCCCCGGGACTAGCGTAGATACGCAGTATTTT. It specifies CASRPGTSVDTQYF.

This clonotype was detected ten times or more. The genes are TRBV5-1 and TRBJ1-4, with 8 positions matching TRBD1. Germline CDR1 is SGHRS and CDR2 is YFSETQ. V lost 4 bases to trimming and J lost 2 bases; unmatched junction nucleotides: 13. The CDR3 is 18 amino acids. The CDR3 sequence is CASSPLGTGLRTNEKLFF. The CDR3 DNA sequence: TGCGCCAGCAGCCCCCTTGGGACAGGTTTGAGGACTAATGAAAAACTGTTTTTT. The full variable domain, completed using reference TRBV5-1 and TRBJ1-4, is KAGVTQTPRYLIKTRGQQVTLSCSPISGHRSVSWYQQTPGQGLQFLFEYFSETQRNKGNFPGRFSGRQFSNSRSEMNVSTLELGDSALYLCASSPLGTGLRTNEKLFFGSGTQLSVL.